The 15 T cell receptor beta chains given below trace back to one sample, sequenced in a study of CD8 T cells in ankylosing spondylitis. Via MiXCR, TCRdb re-called the 5' RACE reads, giving one row per CDR3 protein. This sample has 85,000 to 100,000 distinct CDR3 sequences, with 8.5% to 9% found just once. Sequencing was performed on blood, either unsorted or a sorted T cell fraction (not recorded which). These receptors all stem from a male donor with ankylosing spondylitis or in good health (not recorded which).

The chain uses TRBV12-3 or TRBV12-4 and TRBJ2-6; unclear D gene. Trimming removed 3 bases at V and 4 bases at J, with 13 bases between. The CDR3 contains 16 residues. The CDR3, as DNA: TGTGCCAGCAGTTTCTCCGGCTTAGGCGGGGCCAACGTCCTGACTTTC. The encoded protein is CASSFSGLGGANVLTF.

This clonotype appeared many times. The chain links TRBV28 to TRBJ1-1; D not resolved. Germline assignment: CDR1 MDHEN and CDR2 SYDVKM. With 3 bases removed from V and 1 base from J, the gap between germline ends came to 9 bases. This CDR3 spans 14 amino acids. The CDR3 DNA follows: TGTGCCAGCAGTTTGTCTCCAGAGAACACTGAAGCTTTCTTT. It codes for CASSLSPENTEAFF.

This clonotype was observed many times. This sequence joins TRBV28 and TRBJ2-2; no reliable D call. Germline V gives CDR1 MDHEN, CDR2 SYDVKM. With 7 bases removed from V and 5 bases from J, the gap between germline ends came to 17 bases. The CDR3 spans 15 residues. Here the CDR3 reads CASTNRYGQTGELFF. In DNA form, the CDR3 reads TGTGCCAGCACCAATAGATACGGGCAGACCGGGGAGCTGTTTTTT.

This clonotype was found many times. The chain links TRBV20-1 to TRBJ2-2; D possibly corresponds to TRBD2 (6 bases). Germline V CDR1 and CDR2: DFQATT, SNEGSKA (reference sequence). Trimming left V 4 bases short and J 4 bases short, with 22 bases between. The CDR3 spans 17 residues. CDR3 sequence reads: CSAIFPQIWGGTGELFF. DNA of the CDR3: TGCAGTGCTATTTTCCCCCAGATATGGGGAGGCACCGGGGAGCTGTTTTTT.

The rearrangement uses TRBV3-1 and TRBJ2-5, with TRBD2 identical over 9 bases. The CDR3 spans 15 residues. The germline V gene encodes CDR1 LGHDT and CDR2 YNNKEL (reference sequence). J lost 7 bases, V lost 1 base, and 7 bases had no gene match. As DNA, the CDR3 is TGTGCCAGCAGCCAAGGAAGAGCGGGGGGCACGACCCAGTACTTC. Encoded protein: CASSQGRAGGTTQYF.

This clonotype has ten or more counts. The V and J genes are TRBV15 and TRBJ2-3; 9 bases fit TRBD1. With V trimmed by 0 bases and J by 4 bases, 5 bases remained unmatched. The CDR3 has 16 residues. Germline assignment: CDR1 LNHNV and CDR2 YYDKDF (reference sequence). DNA of the CDR3: TGTGCCACCAGCAGAGATCAGGGACAGGGTGCAGATACGCAGTATTTT. Translated: CATSRDQGQGADTQYF.

This clonotype has ten or more counts. The J gene is TRBJ1-1, the V gene TRBV5-1; D not resolved. CDR3 size: 13 residues. In germline, CDR1 is SGHRS, CDR2 YFSETQ. V lost 0 bases to trimming and J lost 8 bases, with 11 bases between them. CDR3 nucleotides: TGCGCCAGCAGCTTGGGGTCAGTGGGAGAAGCTTTCTTT. This translates into CASSLGSVGEAFF.

This clonotype was counted many times. The chain joins TRBV5-1 to TRBJ1-2; D gene ambiguous. The germline CDR1 and CDR2 sequences are SGHRS and YFSETQ. The CDR3 length is 16 residues. V lost 0 bases and J lost 4, with 16 bases in between. The DNA for the CDR3 is TGCGCCAGCAGCTTGGCCACGAGCGAAGGAAGCTATGGCTACACCTTC. Translated, it gives CASSLATSEGSYGYTF.

This clonotype was observed at least ten times. This sequence joins TRBV29-1 and TRBJ1-3; no clear D. With 5 bases removed from V and 3 bases from J, the gap between germline ends came to 8 bases. The CDR3 length is 12 residues. The germline V gene has CDR1 SQVTM and CDR2 ANQGSEA. The CDR3 loop reads CSVRGSGNTIYF. CDR3 in DNA: TGCAGCGTTCGGGGAAGTGGAAACACCATATATTTT.

There are many counts of this clonotype. This CDR3 is CASSQGAGYNEQFF. The DNA of the CDR3 is TGTGCCAGCAGCCAAGGGGCGGGATACAATGAGCAGTTCTTC. The chain is built from TRBV4-2 and TRBJ2-1; D possibly corresponds to TRBD2 (6 bases). Trimming took 1 base from V and 4 from J, leaving 8 bases between them. This CDR3 is built from 14 residues. CDR1 is LGHNA and CDR2 is YNFKEQ in the germline V gene.

This clonotype was counted many times. The CDR3 region has the DNA TGTGCCAGCAGGCCACCCCGGGGACAGGGGTTCTACGAGCAGTACTTC. It specifies CASRPPRGQGFYEQYF. The V gene is TRBV12-3 or TRBV12-4, the J gene TRBJ2-7, with 10 bases that match TRBD1. The length of the CDR3 is 16 residues. J lost 3 bases, V lost 6 bases, and 11 bases had no gene match.

In this sample, this clonotype turned up many times. This chain links TRBV20-1 with TRBJ1-5; possibly TRBD1 for D (6 bases). Trimming removed 0 bases at V and 6 bases at J, with 15 bases between. The length of the CDR3 is 15 residues. Germline V gene data show CDR1 as DFQATT and CDR2 as SNEGSKA (reference sequence). The CDR3 DNA follows: TGCAGTGCTAGAGATAGCGGGGGCCCGGGTCAGCCCCAGCATTTT. Translation: CSARDSGGPGQPQHF.

At least ten counts were recorded for this clonotype. This chain uses TRBV20-1 with TRBJ1-1; D unclear. The CDR3 is 12 residues long. Trimming removed 3 bases from V and 1 base from J, with 6 bases in between. From germline, CDR1 is DFQATT and CDR2 SNEGSKA (reference sequence). The CDR3 DNA sequence: TGCAGTGCTAGGGCTCCGAACACTGAAGCTTTCTTT. Translated: CSARAPNTEAFF.

At least ten counts were recorded for this clonotype. V and J are TRBV7-6 and TRBJ1-1; D unresolved. With 5 bases removed from V and 7 bases from J, the gap between germline ends came to 20 bases. Germline V lookup: CDR1 SGHVS, CDR2 FNYEAQ. CDR3 length: 15 amino acids. The CDR3 sequence is CASSPNDGGTFEAFF. In nucleotides, the CDR3 is TGTGCCAGCAGCCCCAATGACGGAGGAACCTTTGAAGCTTTCTTT.

The rearrangement uses TRBV4-1 and TRBJ1-4, with D unresolved. Germline V gene lookup returns CDR1 MGHRA and CDR2 YSYEKL. The CDR3 spans 16 residues. Trimming cost V 3 bases and J 8 bases, with 19 bases left between them. CDR3 protein: CASSQPLDRSREKLFF. For the CDR3, the DNA is TGCGCCAGCAGCCAGCCTCTAGACCGGAGCAGGGAAAAACTGTTTTTT.